Listed here are 16 T cell receptor beta chains from one sample, sequenced in a study of T cell changes during pregnancy in multiple sclerosis (dated by TCRdb to the late 2010s). Libraries were prepared through the immunoSEQ multiplex PCR assay. The table comes from immuneACCESS by way of TCRdb, which keeps in-frame sequences with V and J called. Part of the clones is missing from these tables; in studies checked, under half for an unresolved V gene and the rest for unknown reasons. Recorded for this sample are about 20,000 clones; 88% of them occurred a single time. Of the sample, around 7% falls within the top ten clones. Specimen: CD8+ T cells from peripheral blood mononuclear cells, collected in the third trimester of pregnancy. These receptors all come from a female donor in good health, enrolled as a control in a pregnancy study.

The chain joins TRBV14 to TRBJ2-1; TRBD1 aligns across 7 bases. Trimming cost V 0 bases and J 8 bases; bases outside gene matches: 19. The germline V gene encodes CDR1 SGHDN and CDR2 FVKESK. The CDR3 spans 19 residues. CDR3 DNA sequence: TGTGCCAGCAGCCAAGAGAGGGGGCGCTCCGGCGCTCCGCGTCATGAGCAGTTCTTC. It is translated as CASSQERGRSGAPRHEQFF.

The V gene is TRBV29-1, the J gene TRBJ2-1; possibly TRBD2 for D (6 bases). V lost 5 bases and J 7 bases, leaving 15 bases between the germline ends. Germline V CDR1 and CDR2: SQVTM, ANQGSEA. CDR3 length: 13 amino acids. The CDR3 here is CSVIGWRENEQFF. CDR3 nucleotide sequence: TGCAGCGTTATCGGGTGGAGGGAAAATGAGCAGTTCTTC.

The chain couples TRBV6-5 to TRBJ1-4; 10 nucleotides line up with TRBD1. J lost 8 bases, V lost 0 bases, and 0 bases had no gene match. The CDR3 covers 14 residues. The germline gives CDR1 MNHEY, CDR2 SVGAGI. CDR3 coding DNA: TGTGCCAGCAGTTACTCGACAGGGGGCGAAAAACTGTTTTTT. This encodes CASSYSTGGEKLFF.

The CDR3 reads CASSYLPVEAFF. The CDR3 DNA reads TGTGCCAGCAGTTACCTCCCCGTGGAAGCTTTCTTT. This sequence joins TRBV6-5 and TRBJ1-1; D unclear. The V end lost 2 bases, the J end lost 8 bases, and 9 bases lay between the germline ends. Germline V gene sequence: CDR1 MNHEY, CDR2 SVGAGI. CDR3 length equals 12 residues.

The rearrangement links TRBV10-3 to TRBJ2-5; 7 bases line up with TRBD2. V was clipped by 10 bases and J by 2 bases; unmatched bases: 13. Germline values: CDR1 ENHRY, CDR2 SYGVKD. CDR3 size: 15 residues. CDR3 region: CATQPEGGEQETQYF. The CDR3 DNA sequence: TGTGCCACGCAGCCCGAGGGAGGGGAACAAGAGACCCAGTACTTC.

This clone has only one observation. This chain uses TRBV27 with TRBJ1-5; D unresolved. Per the germline V gene, CDR1 is MNHEY and CDR2 is SMNVEV (reference sequence). V lost 1 base, J lost 2 bases, and 9 bases lay in between. The CDR3 runs to 15 residues. The CDR3 protein is CASSLFSNGNQPQHF. For the CDR3, the DNA is TGTGCCAGCAGTTTATTCAGTAATGGCAATCAGCCCCAGCATTTT.

By share of the sample, this clone is large (0.1 to 1%). This chain links TRBV6-4 with TRBJ2-6, with a tentative D call TRBD1 (6 bases). Trimming shortened V by 3 bases and J by 0 bases, and 6 bases separated the two germline ends. Germline CDR1 reads MRHNA; CDR2 reads SNTAGT. The CDR3 spans 15 residues. CDR3 nucleotide sequence: TGTGCCAGCAGTGAGGACAGCTCTGGGGCCAACGTCCTGACTTTC. Protein sequence: CASSEDSSGANVLTF.

The chain has TRBV29-1 and TRBJ2-4, with D perhaps matching TRBD2 (6 bases). This CDR3 is 12 amino acids long. Germline-derived CDR1 and CDR2 are SQVTM and ANQGSEA. The CDR3, as DNA: TGCGCGGGGACGGGACTGGAAAACATTCAGTACTTC. Encoded protein: CAGTGLENIQYF.

This clone appeared many times. The chain links TRBV19 to TRBJ2-7; 9 bases match TRBD1. The ends lost 10 bases at V and 5 bases at J; junction bases unmatched: 12. The CDR3 totals 14 residues. Germline CDR1 reads LNHDA; CDR2 reads SQIVND (reference sequence). The DNA of the CDR3 is TGTGCCACCCGTCGGGGGACAGGGCTCAACGAGCAGTACTTC. Its protein product is CATRRGTGLNEQYF.

The chain joins TRBV29-1 to TRBJ2-3; D gene uncertain. Germline CDR1 reads SQVTM; CDR2 reads ANQGSEA. V lost 3 bases to trimming and J lost 0 bases, with 7 bases between them. This CDR3 comprises 13 residues. The CDR3: CSVEASSTDTQYF. In DNA, the CDR3 is TGCAGCGTTGAGGCTAGTAGCACAGATACGCAGTATTTT.

The CDR3 reads CASSLHGSPVGETQYF. CDR3 in DNA: TGTGCCAGCAGCTTACACGGGAGCCCGGTGGGAGAGACCCAGTACTTC. The chain employs TRBV7-6 and TRBJ2-5; D is perhaps TRBD2 (6 bases). In germline, CDR1 is SGHVS, CDR2 FNYEAQ. The CDR3 length is 16 residues. Trimming took off 2 bases at V and 4 bases at J, with 17 bases between the two ends.

About this clone itself: Compared with germline, one end of the junction differs, possibly owing to a read error. The CDR3 DNA reads TGTGCTAGCAGCTTAGGGACAGGGGGCATCTACGAGCAGTACTTC. It specifies CASSLGTGGIYEQYF. The chain couples TRBV7-7 to TRBJ2-7, with TRBD1 identical over 12 bases. Germline V CDR1 and CDR2: SSHAT, FNYEAQ (reference sequence). This CDR3 region has 15 residues.

V is TRBV7-9 and J is TRBJ2-3; D is perhaps TRBD1 (6 bases). The CDR3 is 14 residues long. Germline CDR1 SEHNR, CDR2 FQNEAQ (reference sequence). V was pared by 1 base and J by 3 bases, with 8 bases between. This CDR3 reads CASSLVQGTDTQYF. DNA of the CDR3: TGTGCCAGCAGCTTAGTACAGGGAACAGATACGCAGTATTTT. Full variable domain (rest looked up from reference TRBV7-9 and TRBJ2-3): DTGVSQNPRHKITKRGQNVTFRCDPISEHNRLYWYRQTLGQGPEFLTYFQNEAQLEKSRLLSDRFSAERPKGSFSTLEIQRTEQGDSAMYLCASSLVQGTDTQYFGPGTRLTVL.

The rearrangement links TRBV13 to TRBJ2-3; 9 nucleotides align to TRBD2. Germline V lookup: CDR1 PRHDT, CDR2 FYEKMQ (reference sequence). The CDR3 contains 17 residues. V shed 5 bases and J 7 bases; nucleotides not matched to a gene: 16. CDR3 in DNA: TGTGCCAGCAGCGGATTTGTTAGCGGGGGAGGTGGGAATACGCAGTATTTT. Residues: CASSGFVSGGGGNTQYF.

The V gene is TRBV4-3, the J gene TRBJ2-7, with 8 bases identical to TRBD1. This CDR3 is 16 amino acids long. V was pared by 4 bases and J by 1 base, with 9 bases of the junction left unmatched. Germline V gives CDR1 LGHNA, CDR2 YSLEER. The CDR3, as DNA: TGCGCCAGCAGCCCACGACCCGGGACAGGTTCCTACGAGCAGTACTTC. It is translated as CASSPRPGTGSYEQYF.

This clone was counted a single time. The V and J genes are TRBV5-6 and TRBJ2-1, with D possibly matching TRBD2 (6 bases). Trimming took 1 base from V and 9 from J, leaving 20 bases between them. This CDR3 spans 16 amino acids. Germline CDR1 and CDR2: SGHDT and YYEEEE. In nucleotides, the CDR3 is TGTGCCAGCAGCTTGTTCGTCGCCGCGGGGCGTAGTGAGCAGTTCTTC. Amino acid sequence: CASSLFVAAGRSEQFF.